A single T cell receptor beta chain is shown here with its context. This CDR3 comprises 17 residues. The J segment lost 3 bases and the V segment lost 2 bases, leaving 6 bases of the junction unmatched. Germline CDR1 is SEHNR and CDR2 is FQNEAQ (reference sequence). One entry per CDR3 protein, called by TCRdb with MiXCR from the 5' RACE reads. The sample includes roughly 500,000 distinct CDR3 sequences, roughly a fifth seen only once; the top ten take around 1%. This entry belongs to a study of identical twins. The same data also contributed to another study, on T cells expressing NK-cell markers. Per that study: A range of roughly 1.0-8% of CD8+ T cells consisted of dominant NKG2C+ clonotypes in 6 or 7 donors.

The chain has TRBV7-9 and TRBJ2-1; TRBD2 matches 11 bases. The clonotype comes from a woman younger than 35 in good health. Input material: CD4+ T cells sorted from blood. The CDR3 DNA is TGTGCCAGCAGCTTAACGGTAACTAGCGGGAGCTACAATGAGCAGTTCTTC. It yields the protein CASSLTVTSGSYNEQFF. Together with reference TRBV7-9 and TRBJ2-1, the CDR3 gives the full variable domain: DTGVSQNPRHKITKRGQNVTFRCDPISEHNRLYWYRQTLGQGPEFLTYFQNEAQLEKSRLLSDRFSAERPKGSFSTLEIQRTEQGDSAMYLCASSLTVTSGSYNEQFFGPGTRLTVL.